Shown below are 25 T cell receptor beta chains from a single sample sequenced in a study of siplizumab effects on memory and regulatory T cells. Profiling relied on immunoSEQ multiplex PCR, and the TCRdb table lists in-frame clones only, not all of them. The repertoire includes roughly 100,000 clones, 80% to 95% of them detected once, and 1.1% sits in the top ten. The sequenced sample was CD4+ T cells sorted from blood. These receptors came from a human donor in good health.

The chain has TRBV10-3 and TRBJ2-2; 8 nucleotides align to TRBD2. The CDR3 has 16 amino acids. Germline V gene lookup returns CDR1 ENHRY and CDR2 SYGVKD. Trimming at V came to 1 base and at J to 7 bases, leaving 8 bases not matched to a gene. CDR3 residues: CAISELSGSDDGELFF. DNA of the CDR3: TGTGCCATCAGTGAGTTAAGCGGGAGCGATGACGGGGAGCTGTTTTTT.

The chain joins TRBV11-2 to TRBJ1-1; unclear D gene. The CDR3 consists of 15 residues. Deletions cut 3 bases from V and 0 bases from J, with 11 bases between. CDR1 is SGHAT, CDR2 FQNNGV, per germline. The CDR3 DNA reads as TGTGCCAGCAGCTTGGCCGTGAACATGAACACTGAAGCTTTCTTT. It specifies CASSLAVNMNTEAFF.

This chain connects TRBV14 to TRBJ2-5; D not certain. The CDR3 sequence is 12 residues long. V lost 3 bases, J lost 5 bases, and 7 bases lay in between. In germline, CDR1 is SGHDN, CDR2 FVKESK. The CDR3 DNA reads TGTGCCAGCAGCCAGGTCCGGGAGACCCAGTACTTC. Residues: CASSQVRETQYF.

This clone appeared once. The rearrangement uses TRBV6-5 and TRBJ2-1, with D possibly TRBD2 on 5 matching bases. Trimming took off 2 bases at V and 5 bases at J, with 10 bases between the two ends. Germline CDR1 is MNHEY and CDR2 is SVGAGI. CDR3 length: 14 amino acids. CDR3 sequence: CASSYTREHNEQFF. CDR3 coding DNA: TGTGCCAGCAGTTACACCCGGGAACACAATGAGCAGTTCTTC.

This rearrangement joins TRBV19 to TRBJ1-5; 7 bases fit TRBD1. Germline values: CDR1 LNHDA, CDR2 SQIVND (reference sequence). CDR3 length: 15 residues. After removal of 6 bases from V and 2 bases from J, the junction contained 7 bases not matched to a gene. The CDR3 here is CASRADRSGNQPQHF. In DNA form, the CDR3 reads TGTGCCAGTAGGGCGGACAGGAGTGGCAATCAGCCCCAGCATTTT.

The CDR3 spells CASSFESRTDTEAFF. CDR3 DNA: TGTGCCAGCAGCTTTGAATCTCGCACCGACACTGAAGCTTTCTTT. The V gene is TRBV7-9, the J gene TRBJ1-1; D not certain. The CDR3 covers 15 residues. Trimming pared 3 bases from V and 3 bases from J, leaving 14 bases between. The V gene's germline CDR1 is SEHNR and CDR2 FQNEAQ (reference sequence).

The chain carries TRBV30 and TRBJ2-3; 9 nucleotides match TRBD2. The CDR3 is 16 amino acids. The germline gives CDR1 GTSNPN, CDR2 SVGIG (reference sequence). J gave up 6 bases and V 2 bases, and 12 bases lay outside the gene matches. CDR3 protein: CAWSHAGGARMDTQYF. The CDR3 bases are TGTGCCTGGAGTCACGCGGGAGGGGCGCGAATGGATACGCAGTATTTT.

The chain carries TRBV5-1 and TRBJ2-7; TRBD2 matches at 8 bases. This CDR3 spans 14 amino acids. V was clipped by 2 bases and J by 3 bases; unmatched bases: 4. The germline V gene encodes CDR1 SGHRS and CDR2 YFSETQ. The CDR3 loop reads CASSFREGSYEQYF. CDR3 nucleotides: TGCGCCAGCAGCTTCCGGGAGGGTAGCTACGAGCAGTACTTC.

The chain carries TRBV6-5 and TRBJ1-4; a weak D match, TRBD1 (5 bases). The germline V gene has CDR1 MNHEY and CDR2 SVGAGI. The CDR3 runs 15 residues. Trimming left V 7 bases short and J 8 bases short, with 20 bases between. CDR3 DNA: TGTGCCAGCAACCCGAGGGGCCGCGGAGACGAAAAACTGTTTTTT. Protein: CASNPRGRGDEKLFF.

V and J are TRBV4-1 and TRBJ2-3, with a possible D match to TRBD2 (5 bases). The germline V gene has CDR1 MGHRA and CDR2 YSYEKL. Deletions cut 1 base from V and 4 bases from J, with 21 bases between. The CDR3 has 18 residues. The CDR3, as DNA: TGCGCCAGCAGCCAAGCATTGGGTGGGAGTGGTAGGGCAGATACGCAGTATTTT. Its protein product is CASSQALGGSGRADTQYF.

V gene TRBV5-1 combines with J gene TRBJ2-6; D is uncertain. CDR1 and CDR2 from the germline V gene are SGHRS and YFSETQ. This CDR3 contains 17 residues. V lost 2 bases and J lost 1, with 13 bases in between. The CDR3, as DNA: TGCGCCAGCAGCTTAAGCAGTGTTGGTTCTGGGGCCAACGTCCTGACTTTC. It is translated as CASSLSSVGSGANVLTF.

V usage is TRBV11-2 and J usage is TRBJ1-1; no clear D. The germline V and J ends were trimmed by 0 bases and 0 bases, with 14 bases remaining between them. The V gene's germline CDR1 is SGHAT and CDR2 FQNNGV. This CDR3 has 17 residues. This CDR3 reads CASSLDPRLEMNTEAFF. The CDR3 DNA sequence: TGTGCCAGCAGCTTAGACCCTAGACTGGAGATGAACACTGAAGCTTTCTTT.

This sequence joins TRBV4-2 and TRBJ2-3, with D perhaps TRBD2 (5 bases). The V end was cut by 4 bases, the J end by 0 bases, with 11 bases between. The V gene's germline CDR1 is LGHNA and CDR2 YNFKEQ. This CDR3 region has 15 residues. The DNA for the CDR3 is TGTGCCAGCAGCCTCGCGCGAGGGAGCACAGATACGCAGTATTTT. It yields the protein CASSLARGSTDTQYF.

The rearrangement links TRBV28 to TRBJ2-7; D not resolved. The CDR3 is 11 amino acids. CDR1 is MDHEN and CDR2 is SYDVKM in the germline V gene. The V end lost 6 bases, the J end lost 3 bases, and 6 bases lay between the germline ends. CDR3 nucleotide sequence: TGTGCCAGCAGCGCGGACTACGAGCAGTACTTC. This sequence encodes CASSADYEQYF.

The table lists this clone with a count of one. This chain uses TRBV2 with TRBJ2-7; the match to TRBD2 covers 11 bases. This CDR3 is built from 13 residues. The germline CDR1 and CDR2 sequences are SNHLY and FYNNEI. The trim removed 11 bases at V and 7 bases at J, leaving 10 bases unmatched. This CDR3 reads CAGGVLAGVEQYF. In DNA, the CDR3 is TGTGCCGGGGGGGTACTAGCGGGAGTGGAGCAGTACTTC.

This rearrangement joins TRBV2 to TRBJ1-5, with TRBD1 as a possible D gene (5 bases). Per germline, CDR1 SNHLY and CDR2 FYNNEI. The ends were cut back, 6 bases at V and 5 bases at J, with 17 bases in the middle. This CDR3 spans 15 amino acids. CDR3 residues: CASRSGGRSHQPQHF. The CDR3 DNA is TGTGCCAGCAGATCGGGGGGTCGCAGTCATCAGCCCCAGCATTTT.

The chain combines TRBV28 with TRBJ1-5, with D perhaps matching TRBD1 (5 bases). Germline CDR1 and CDR2: MDHEN and SYDVKM. V was clipped by 5 bases and J by 4 bases, with 15 bases between them. The CDR3 is 15 amino acids. In nucleotides, the CDR3 is TGTGCCAGCAGTGGGCGAACAGGAGTGAATCAGCCCCAGCATTTT. Encoded protein: CASSGRTGVNQPQHF.

Here the CDR3 DNA reads TGTGCCAGCAGCTTAGAGGAGGGCCCCGGGGGCTACACCTTC. Amino acid sequence: CASSLEEGPGGYTF. This chain connects TRBV13 to TRBJ1-2; D unresolved. V dropped 1 base and J dropped 8 bases, with 14 bases sitting between them. The germline gives CDR1 PRHDT, CDR2 FYEKMQ (reference sequence). This CDR3 has 14 residues.

The CDR3 DNA sequence: TGTGCCAGCAGCAATGTACGTGAGGATATCTACGAGCAGTACTTC. It yields the protein CASSNVREDIYEQYF. J is TRBJ2-7 and V is TRBV21-1; the D call of TRBD2 is as the table states it, not checked on the DNA. TRBV21-1 is described as a pseudogene. CDR3 size: 15 residues.

A single count supports this clone. This chain connects TRBV2 to TRBJ2-7; TRBD2 matches 10 bases. Germline CDR1 SNHLY, CDR2 FYNNEI. CDR3 length: 15 residues. Trimming at V came to 7 bases and at J to 0 bases, leaving 6 bases not matched to a gene. The CDR3 coding sequence is TGTGCCAGCAACCCGGCTAGCGGGAGCTCCTACGAGCAGTACTTC. Translation: CASNPASGSSYEQYF.

The chain joins TRBV9 to TRBJ1-1; unclear D gene. The CDR3 length is 15 residues. Germline lookup yields CDR1 SGDLS and CDR2 YYNGEE. V was pared by 4 bases and J by 0 bases, with 13 bases between. The DNA of the CDR3 is TGTGCCAGCAGCCCCGAAACCGCGCTGAACACTGAAGCTTTCTTT. As protein: CASSPETALNTEAFF. Based on the CDR3 plus reference TRBV9 and TRBJ1-1, the full variable domain is DSGVTQTPKHLITATGQRVTLRCSPRSGDLSVYWYQQSLDQGLQFLIQYYNGEERAKGNILERFSAQQFPDLHSELNLSSLELGDSALYFCASSPETALNTEAFFGQGTRLTVV.

The gene calls are TRBV27 and TRBJ2-1; 7 bases are a match to TRBD1. V dropped 5 bases and J dropped 0; count of bases not matched to a gene: 4. Germline loops: CDR1 MNHEY, CDR2 SMNVEV (reference sequence). The CDR3 is 15 amino acids. CDR3 DNA: TGTGCCAGCAGTCTACAGGGGAGCTCCTACAATGAGCAGTTCTTC. It translates to CASSLQGSSYNEQFF.

This clone has only one observation. The chain has TRBV7-8 and TRBJ2-7, with TRBD1 matching 9 bases. This CDR3 has 15 amino acids. The germline gives CDR1 SGHVS, CDR2 FQNEAQ. The V gene end was trimmed by 5 bases and the J gene end by 2 bases; junction bases not matched to a gene: 7. CDR3 bases: TGTGCCAGCAGCCCTCCGGGACAGGGCACCTACGAGCAGTACTTC. Its translation: CASSPPGQGTYEQYF.

The chain combines TRBV28 with TRBJ1-4; D unresolved. This CDR3 spans 14 amino acids. CDR1 MDHEN and CDR2 SYDVKM come from the germline V gene. V lost 3 bases and J 8 bases, leaving 13 bases between the germline ends. The chain's CDR3 is CASSFPSNGEKLFF. DNA for the CDR3: TGTGCCAGCAGTTTCCCATCGAATGGGGAAAAACTGTTTTTT.

The gene calls are TRBV14 and TRBJ1-2; maybe TRBD1 (5 bases). CDR3 length equals 14 residues. The germline V and J ends were trimmed by 1 base and 3 bases, with 9 bases remaining between them. Germline V gene lookup returns CDR1 SGHDN and CDR2 FVKESK. CDR3 amino acids: CASSQGGRDYGYTF. DNA for the CDR3: TGTGCCAGCAGCCAAGGCGGCAGGGACTATGGCTACACCTTC.